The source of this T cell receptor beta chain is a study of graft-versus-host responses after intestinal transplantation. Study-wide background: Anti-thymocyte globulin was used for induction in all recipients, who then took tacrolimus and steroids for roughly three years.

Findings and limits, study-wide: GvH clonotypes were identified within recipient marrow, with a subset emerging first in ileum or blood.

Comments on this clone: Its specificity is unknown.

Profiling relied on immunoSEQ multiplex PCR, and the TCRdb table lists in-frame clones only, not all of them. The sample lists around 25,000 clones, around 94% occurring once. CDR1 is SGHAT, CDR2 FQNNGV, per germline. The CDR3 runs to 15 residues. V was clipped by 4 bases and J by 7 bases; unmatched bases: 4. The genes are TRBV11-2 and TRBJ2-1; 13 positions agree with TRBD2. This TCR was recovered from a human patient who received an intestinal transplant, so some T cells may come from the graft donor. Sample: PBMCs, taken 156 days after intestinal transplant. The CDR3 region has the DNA TGTGCCAGCAGCTACGGGACTAGCGGGATGAATGAGCAGTTCTTC. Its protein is CASSYGTSGMNEQFF.